These T cell receptor beta chains were read from a single sample in a study of cytomegalovirus exposure and HLA in healthy donors. The method was immunoSEQ multiplex PCR; TCRdb's version includes in-frame clones alone and lacks a portion of them. The repertoire holds about 160,000 clones, with around 77% as singletons. Sample: PBMCs. The receptors originated from a woman in her forties or fifties in good health and CMV-seropositive. The CDR3 runs from the conserved cysteine through the conserved F or W. D genes are given only for firm matches. Clone size is shown for a subset of rows, as once, few, many or a class of expanded clone.

TRBV5-6	18	TRBJ2-1	few	TRBD2	TGTGCCAGCAGTCGTTGGGGGGTGGCGGGGGTGGAATACAATGAGCAGTTCTTC	CASSRWGVAGVEYNEQFF
TRBV7-2	15	TRBJ2-3	few	-	TGTGCCAGCAGCTTAACTAGCTACGACGCTACTACGCAGTATTTT	CASSLTSYDATTQYF
TRBV5-4	16	TRBJ2-7	-	-	TGTGCCAGCAGCGGTGGTGGACGACAGATCTCCTACGAGCAGTACTTC	CASSGGGRQISYEQYF
TRBV9	13	TRBJ1-2	-	-	TGTGCCAGCAGCACCCGAGATAACTATGGCTACACCTTC	CASSTRDNYGYTF
TRBV7-2	12	TRBJ1-2	-	-	TGTGCCAGCAGCGGGACAAACTATGGCTACACCTTC	CASSGTNYGYTF
TRBV4-2	16	TRBJ1-5	few	-	TGTGCCAGCAGCCAAGATGGGGGGAGAGTGGGTCAGCCCCAGCATTTT	CASSQDGGRVGQPQHF
TRBV19	12	TRBJ1-2	-	-	TGTGCCAGTAGTATACAGGGCTATGGCTACACCTTC	CASSIQGYGYTF
TRBV7-3	13	TRBJ2-2	-	-	TGTGCCAGCAGCATGAGCGTTCAGGGGGAGCTGTTTTTT	CASSMSVQGELFF
TRBV5-6	14	TRBJ1-2	-	TRBD1	TGTGCCAGCAGATTGACAGGGGGCGACTATGGCTACACCTTC	CASRLTGGDYGYTF
TRBV27	12	TRBJ1-2	-	TRBD1	TGTGCCAGCAGCCCAGGGGGGCTTGGCTACACCTTC	CASSPGGLGYTF
TRBV6-5	11	TRBJ2-1	-	-	TGTGCCAGCAGTTACCTAGATGAGCAGTTCTTC	CASSYLDEQFF
TRBV6-1	15	TRBJ1-5	once	-	TGTGCCAGCAGTGACCGGGGTCGAAGGGATCAGCCCCAGCATTTT	CASSDRGRRDQPQHF
TRBV21-1	17	TRBJ1-5	-	-	TGTGCCAGCAGCAAAGATCGAAAAGGGGGGGCTAATCAGCCCCAGCATTTT	CASSKDRKGGANQPQHF
TRBV19	14	TRBJ2-7	-	TRBD1	TGTGCCAGTAAACCGGGACAGGGGGCCTACGAGCAGTACTTC	CASKPGQGAYEQYF
TRBV7-9	13	TRBJ1-4	-	TRBD1	TGTGCCAGCAGCTTTACAGGGGACGAAAAACTGTTTTTT	CASSFTGDEKLFF
TRBV18	13	TRBJ1-5	-	TRBD1	TGTGCCAGCTCACGGGACAGTAATACGCCCCAGCATTTT	CASSRDSNTPQHF
TRBV5-1	16	TRBJ2-6	-	-	TGCGCCAGTTCCGACCTGGGGGCTTCTGGGGCCAACGTCCTGACTTTC	CASSDLGASGANVLTF